This is a list of T cell receptor beta chains from one sample in a study of Graves' ophthalmopathy and Graves' hyperthyroidism. One entry per CDR3 protein, called by TCRdb with MiXCR from the multiplex PCR reads. The table lists about 740,000 distinct CDR3 sequences, 40% of them singletons. Sequencing was carried out using peripheral blood. The receptors derive from an adult man with Graves' ophthalmopathy. The CDR3 runs from the conserved cysteine through the conserved F or W. The D gene is left open where the match is weak. Size tells how often a clone was seen (once, few, many) or the class of an expanded clone, and some rows leave it out.

D gene	V gene	clone size	J gene	CDR3 protein	CDR3 DNA
.	TRBV5-1	.	TRBJ2-7	CASRISKGGLGYEQYF	TGCGCCAGCAGGATCAGTAAAGGAGGCTTGGGCTACGAGCAGTACTTC
TRBD1	TRBV29-1	.	TRBJ1-1	CSVEGDRGYNEAFF	TGCAGCGTTGAAGGGGACAGGGGTTACAATGAAGCTTTCTTT
.	TRBV10-3	many	TRBJ2-5	CAISESAETQYF	TGTGCCATCAGTGAGTCAGCGGAGACCCAGTACTTC
.	TRBV24-1	.	TRBJ1-5	CASSRGEDQPQHF	TGTGCCAGCAGTAGAGGGGAGGATCAGCCCCAGCATTTT
TRBD1	TRBV7-9	once	TRBJ1-2	CASSPRTGVIPGYTF	TGTGCCAGCAGCCCCAGGACAGGGGTGATCCCTGGCTACACCTTC
.	TRBV7-3	many	TRBJ2-5	CASSLSDSETQYF	TGTGCCAGCAGCTTATCCGATTCCGAGACCCAGTACTTC
.	TRBV11-1	.	TRBJ2-7	CASSFGTMVLEQYF	TGTGCCAGCAGCTTCGGGACAATGGTCCTCGAGCAGTACTTC
TRBD1	TRBV29-1	.	TRBJ2-5	CSVDRQGETQYF	TGCAGCGTTGATAGACAGGGCGAGACCCAGTACTTC
.	TRBV7-8	many	TRBJ1-5	CASSLEGYNQPQHF	TGTGCCAGCAGCTTGGAGGGGTATAATCAGCCCCAGCATTTT
.	TRBV7-9	.	TRBJ1-1	CASSLGGNTEASF	TGTGCCAGCAGCTTAGGGGGGAATACTGAAGCTTCCTTT
.	TRBV29-1	.	TRBJ2-1	CSVDLGGEQFF	TGCAGCGTTGATTTGGGTGGTGAGCAGTTCTTC
.	TRBV6-5	.	TRBJ2-7	CASSQDHTAYEQYF	TGTGCCAGCAGCCAAGATCATACAGCCTACGAGCAGTACTTC
TRBD1	TRBV12-3/TRBV12-4	once	TRBJ2-7	CASSRTGAGGSEQYF	TGTGCCAGCAGCCGTACCGGGGCAGGGGGCTCCGAGCAGTACTTC
.	TRBV2	.	TRBJ2-7	CASSDLDYEQYF	TGTGCCAGCAGTGACTTGGACTACGAGCAGTACTTC
TRBD1	TRBV6-6	many	TRBJ2-7	CASSQPGQGAYEQYF	TGTGCCAGCAGTCAGCCGGGACAGGGGGCCTACGAGCAGTACTTC
TRBD1	TRBV7-9	.	TRBJ1-1	CASSLDRKVAFF	TGTGCCAGCAGCTTGGACAGGAAAGTAGCTTTCTTT
.	TRBV6-1	.	TRBJ1-2	CASGQGTIGYTF	TGTGCCAGCGGGCAGGGCACAATTGGCTACACCTTC